This is a list of T cell receptor beta chains from one sample in a study of cytomegalovirus exposure and HLA in healthy donors. TCRdb keeps only in-frame clones here, not all; method: immunoSEQ multiplex PCR. The sample holds some 150,000 clones, roughly 79% seen once. The sequenced material came from PBMCs. All receptors derive from a woman aged 40 to 55 in good health and CMV-seronegative. Each CDR3 is given with its conserved first and last residue. A D gene is named only where the DNA matches it firmly. Expanded clones are given a class, and other clones once, few, many or no size at all.

clone size	D gene	V gene	J gene	CDR3 protein	CDR3 DNA
NA	NA	TRBV7-2	TRBJ1-5	CASSSPWGVRSGGWAQHF	TGTGCCAGCAGCTCGCCTTGGGGCGTCAGGTCGGGGGGTTGGGCCCAGCATTTT
NA	NA	TRBV13	TRBJ1-1	CASRLPPNTEAFF	TGTGCCAGCAGACTTCCCCCTAACACTGAAGCTTTCTTT
few	NA	TRBV4-3	TRBJ1-1	CASSHRGDMNTEAFF	TGCGCCAGCAGCCACCGGGGGGATATGAACACTGAAGCTTTCTTT
NA	NA	TRBV12-2	TRBJ2-5	CASRQEISGGPRAKETQYF	TGTGCAAGTCGCCAGGAGATTAGCGGGGGCCCTCGGGCCAAAGAGACCCAGTACTTC
NA	TRBD1	TRBV6-5	TRBJ2-7	CASSYLQGPGEQYF	TGTGCCAGCAGTTACTTACAGGGGCCTGGGGAGCAGTACTTC
NA	NA	TRBV5-1	TRBJ2-3	CASSLQPTTSTDTQYF	TGCGCCAGCAGCTTGCAGCCGACAACTAGCACAGATACGCAGTATTTT
NA	NA	TRBV6-5	TRBJ2-7	CASSNEEGSSYEQYF	TGTGCCAGCAGTAACGAGGAGGGAAGCTCCTACGAGCAGTACTTC
NA	TRBD1	TRBV7-8	TRBJ1-5	CASSPDRTNQPQHF	TGTGCCAGCAGCCCGGACAGGACCAATCAGCCCCAGCATTTT
NA	TRBD1	TRBV29-1	TRBJ1-2	CSANRGRVGYTF	TGCAGCGCAAACAGGGGGCGCGTTGGCTACACCTTC
NA	NA	TRBV10-1	TRBJ1-5	CASSETGYTQPQHF	TGCGCCAGCAGTGAGACAGGGTACACTCAGCCCCAGCATTTT
NA	NA	TRBV5-1	TRBJ1-1	CASSLALDSAMNTEAFF	TGCGCCAGCAGCTTGGCCTTGGACAGCGCCATGAACACTGAAGCTTTCTTT
once	TRBD2	TRBV19	TRBJ2-2	CATLWTSGATNTGELFF	TGTGCCACATTATGGACTAGCGGGGCTACGAACACCGGGGAGCTGTTTTTT
NA	NA	TRBV28	TRBJ1-5	CTSGNSNQPQHF	TGTACCTCGGGAAATAGCAATCAGCCCCAGCATTTT
NA	NA	TRBV7-6	TRBJ1-1	CASSLDAGPNTEAFF	TGTGCCAGCAGCTTAGACGCAGGGCCGAACACTGAAGCTTTCTTT
NA	NA	TRBV5-1	TRBJ2-5	CASSLILEGETQYF	TGCGCCAGCAGCTTGATTTTGGAGGGAGAGACCCAGTACTTC
NA	TRBD1	TRBV2	TRBJ2-7	CASTKTGGTYEQYF	TGTGCCAGCACCAAGACAGGGGGCACCTACGAGCAGTACTTC
NA	TRBD2	TRBV9	TRBJ2-5	CASSPRDYLETQYF	TGTGCCAGCAGCCCCCGGGACTATTTGGAGACCCAGTACTTC
NA	NA	TRBV25-1	TRBJ2-5	CASNKRLEAPTTQYF	TGTGCCAGCAATAAGAGACTTGAGGCTCCGACGACCCAGTACTTC
NA	TRBD1	TRBV7-3	TRBJ1-2	CASSATGGTGYGYTF	TGTGCCAGCAGCGCGACAGGGGGCACCGGCTATGGCTACACCTTC
NA	NA	TRBV4-1	TRBJ2-3	CASSQPRGGGTDTQYF	TGCGCCAGCAGCCAACCACGGGGTGGGGGCACAGATACGCAGTATTTT
NA	TRBD1	TRBV10-3	TRBJ1-1	CAISDPVRGQGEAFF	TGTGCCATCAGTGATCCCGTAAGGGGGCAAGGTGAAGCTTTCTTT
NA	NA	TRBV15	TRBJ1-3	CATSKGANSGNTIYF	TGTGCCACCAGCAAAGGGGCCAACTCTGGAAACACCATATATTTT
NA	NA	TRBV7-2	TRBJ2-2	CASSLANTGGLFF	TGTGCCAGCAGCTTAGCTAACACCGGGGGGCTGTTTTTT
NA	TRBD1	TRBV2	TRBJ1-3	CASSGTVAGNTIYF	TGTGCCAGCAGCGGGACAGTGGCTGGAAACACCATATATTTT
NA	TRBD1	TRBV7-9	TRBJ1-2	CASSKPSDRERYTF	TGTGCCAGCAGCAAACCCTCAGACAGGGAGCGCTACACCTTC
NA	NA	TRBV2	TRBJ2-7	CASRWDSAVYEQYF	TGTGCCAGCAGGTGGGACTCAGCCGTCTACGAGCAGTACTTC
NA	NA	TRBV7-9	TRBJ1-5	CASSLGAVLGDQPQHF	TGTGCCAGCAGCTTAGGGGCAGTCCTGGGAGATCAGCCCCAGCATTTT
NA	TRBD1	TRBV28	TRBJ1-2	CASRGAGQGVPFRGYTF	TGTGCCAGCAGGGGTGCGGGACAGGGAGTCCCCTTTAGGGGCTACACCTTC
NA	TRBD1	TRBV10-3	TRBJ1-1	CAISDPGGESTEAFF	TGTGCCATCAGCGATCCAGGGGGCGAAAGCACTGAAGCTTTCTTT
NA	NA	TRBV9	TRBJ1-1	CASSVGGAGPNTEAFF	TGTGCCAGCAGCGTAGGTGGGGCAGGTCCGAACACTGAAGCTTTCTTT
NA	TRBD2	TRBV7-8	TRBJ2-5	CASSYGRGGQETQYF	TGTGCCAGCAGCTACGGGCGGGGGGGCCAAGAGACCCAGTACTTC
NA	TRBD1	TRBV4-3	TRBJ1-2	CASSQRAARQGNYGYTF	TGCGCCAGCAGCCAAAGGGCGGCCCGACAGGGAAACTATGGCTACACCTTC
NA	TRBD1	TRBV7-9	TRBJ1-1	CSSSSGQGEAFF	TGTTCCAGCAGCTCGGGACAGGGTGAAGCTTTCTTT
few	NA	TRBV12-5	TRBJ1-1	CASGPGHKNTEAFF	TGTGCTAGTGGCCCGGGACATAAGAACACTGAAGCTTTCTTT
NA	TRBD2	TRBV9	TRBJ2-1	CASSGGLAGGSSYNEQFF	TGTGCCAGCAGCGGGGGTTTAGCGGGGGGTAGCTCCTACAATGAGCAGTTCTTC
once	NA	TRBV9	TRBJ1-3	CASSVDPTHSGNTIYF	TGTGCCAGCAGCGTTGATCCTACCCACTCTGGAAACACCATATATTTT
NA	TRBD1	TRBV4-1	TRBJ2-3	CASGTELTDTQYF	TGCGCCAGCGGGACAGAACTGACAGATACGCAGTATTTT
NA	TRBD1	TRBV28	TRBJ1-1	CASSGDREVNTEAFF	TGTGCCAGCAGTGGGGACAGGGAAGTGAACACTGAAGCTTTCTTT
NA	TRBD1	TRBV5-1	TRBJ1-1	CASSLVNRGANTEAFF	TGCGCCAGCAGCTTGGTAAACAGGGGGGCGAACACTGAAGCTTTCTTT
NA	NA	TRBV4-1	TRBJ2-3	CASSHGSVVTTDTQYF	TGCGCCAGCAGCCATGGTAGCGTAGTGACCACAGATACGCAGTATTTT
NA	TRBD2	TRBV5-4	TRBJ2-1	CASSFKAGGYNEQFF	TGTGCCAGCAGCTTTAAAGCGGGGGGGTACAATGAGCAGTTCTTC
NA	NA	TRBV30	TRBJ1-1	CAWSPTPTGNTEAFF	TGTGCCTGGAGTCCGACCCCCACAGGGAACACTGAAGCTTTCTTT
NA	NA	TRBV27	TRBJ1-6	CASSFLTGSSPLHF	TGTGCCAGCAGTTTTCTCACAGGGTCTTCACCCCTCCACTTT
NA	TRBD1	TRBV28	TRBJ2-7	CASSRDRGYEQYF	TGTGCCAGCAGTAGGGACAGGGGATACGAGCAGTACTTC
NA	TRBD2	TRBV7-9	TRBJ2-1	CASSLLLSGGNNEQFF	TGTGCCAGCAGCCTCCTACTTAGCGGGGGAAACAATGAGCAGTTCTTC
NA	NA	TRBV27	TRBJ2-7	CASSVIGTSAEQYF	TGTGCCAGCAGTGTAATCGGGACTTCCGCTGAGCAGTACTTC
NA	NA	TRBV7-2	TRBJ1-2	CASSLRMELPGYTF	TGTGCCAGCAGCTTAAGAATGGAGCTACCCGGCTACACCTTC
few	NA	TRBV5-1	TRBJ1-1	CASSLNTLNTEAFF	TGCGCCAGCAGCTTGAACACCCTGAACACTGAAGCTTTCTTT
once	NA	TRBV11-3	TRBJ2-1	CASSLDLGAHYNEQFF	TGTGCCAGCAGCTTAGACCTAGGGGCTCATTACAATGAGCAGTTCTTC
NA	NA	TRBV2	TRBJ1-1	CASSKAPGMNTEAFF	TGTGCCAGCAGTAAGGCGCCGGGGATGAACACTGAAGCTTTCTTT
NA	TRBD1	TRBV7-9	TRBJ1-2	CASSSDRPSTHTF	TGTGCCAGCAGCTCGGACAGGCCCTCGACTCACACCTTC
NA	NA	TRBV14	TRBJ2-7	CASSHDTYEQYF	TGTGCCAGCAGCCACGACACCTACGAGCAGTACTTC
NA	TRBD1	TRBV2	TRBJ1-4	CASTPTGFNEKLFF	TGTGCCAGCACCCCGACAGGGTTTAATGAAAAACTGTTTTTT
NA	NA	TRBV27	TRBJ1-3	CASRAVGGRRNTIYF	TGTGCCAGCAGGGCGGTTGGAGGTCGGCGGAACACCATATATTTT
NA	NA	TRBV28	TRBJ2-7	CASSPRLRTGTYEQYF	TGTGCCAGCAGTCCTCGACTCCGGACTGGAACTTACGAGCAGTACTTC
NA	NA	TRBV2	TRBJ1-3	CASSPRQASGNTIYF	TGTGCCAGCAGTCCACGACAGGCCTCTGGAAACACCATATATTTT
once	NA	TRBV7-9	TRBJ2-1	CASSFGTPTANEQFF	TGTGCCAGCAGCTTCGGGACACCCACCGCGAATGAGCAGTTCTTC
NA	TRBD1	TRBV10-3	TRBJ1-1	CAISGTGTEAFF	TGTGCCATCAGTGGGACAGGCACTGAAGCTTTCTTT
NA	NA	TRBV6-5	TRBJ1-2	CASSSTEKSNYGYTF	TGTGCCAGCAGTTCCACAGAAAAATCTAACTATGGCTACACCTTC